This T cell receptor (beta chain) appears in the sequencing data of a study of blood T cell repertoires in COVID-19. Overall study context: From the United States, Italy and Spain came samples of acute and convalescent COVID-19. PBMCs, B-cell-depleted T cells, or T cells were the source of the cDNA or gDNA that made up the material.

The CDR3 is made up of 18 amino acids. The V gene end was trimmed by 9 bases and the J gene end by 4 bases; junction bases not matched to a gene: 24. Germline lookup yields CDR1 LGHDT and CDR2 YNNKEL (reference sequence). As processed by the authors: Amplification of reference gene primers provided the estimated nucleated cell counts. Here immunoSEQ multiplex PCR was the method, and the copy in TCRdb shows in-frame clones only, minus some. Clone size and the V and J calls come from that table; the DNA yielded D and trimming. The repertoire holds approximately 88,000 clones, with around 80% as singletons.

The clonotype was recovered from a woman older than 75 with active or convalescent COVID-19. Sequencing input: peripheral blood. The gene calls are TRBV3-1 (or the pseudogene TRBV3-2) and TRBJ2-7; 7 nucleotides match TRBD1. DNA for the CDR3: TGTGCCAGAATCCTAGAAGGCCTGGTAAGGGGGCAGCTGTACGAGCAGTACTTC. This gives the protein CARILEGLVRGQLYEQYF.